The rows below give T cell receptor beta chains drawn from one sample of a study of T cell responses to AZD1222 COVID-19 vaccine. TCRdb's table, derived via immunoSEQ multiplex PCR, lists solely in-frame clones and lacks some. The sample has approximately 110,000 clones, 65% to 90% seen once. Sequenced material: peripheral blood, taken on day 0 of AZD1222 vaccination. These TCRs come from an adult in good health. The CDR3 runs from the conserved cysteine through the conserved F or W. A D gene is named only where the DNA matches it firmly. Some rows have no size entry. The others give once, few or many, or a class for an expanded clone.

clone_size j_call v_call d_call cdr3_nt cdr3_aa
. TRBJ2-7 TRBV7-6 TRBD2 TGTGCCAGCAGCTTAGCGGTAGGACTAGCGCAGACCTACGAGCAGTACTTC CASSLAVGLAQTYEQYF
few TRBJ2-3 TRBV7-3 TRBD2 TGTGCCAGCAGCCCAGTACTAGCGGTAGAAGGCACAGATACGCAGTATTTT CASSPVLAVEGTDTQYF
. TRBJ2-3 TRBV3-1/TRBV3-2 TRBD2 TGTGCCAGCAGCCAAGAGCCCAGTAGCGGGGGTTTGTCCGGCACAGATACGCAGTATTTT CASSQEPSSGGLSGTDTQYF
. TRBJ2-1 TRBV7-3 TRBD2 TGTGCCAGCCGACTAGCGGGAGGGGGAAATGAGCAGTTCTTC CASRLAGGGNEQFF
. TRBJ2-2 TRBV7-9 . TGTGCCAGCAGCTTAGTCCCCGCAGGGAACACCGGGGAGCTGTTTTTT CASSLVPAGNTGELFF
. TRBJ2-5 TRBV9 . TGTGCCAGCAGCCTGGCGAGCGTACAAGAGACCCAGTACTTC CASSLASVQETQYF
. TRBJ2-7 TRBV11-2 . TGTGCCAGCAGCCTGACAGGACCCAACGCGGCCTACGAGCAGTACTTC CASSLTGPNAAYEQYF
. TRBJ2-1 TRBV5-1 TRBD2 TGCGCCAGCAGCTTGTTGGGGGCTAGCGGGGGCTACTACAATGAGCAGTTCTTC CASSLLGASGGYYNEQFF
. TRBJ1-2 TRBV9 . TGTGCCAGCAGCGGGATTCTGCTGGTAAACTATGGCTACACCTTC CASSGILLVNYGYTF
. TRBJ1-1 TRBV9 . TGTGCCAGCAGCGTAGCGGTTAACACTGAAGCTTTCTTT CASSVAVNTEAFF
. TRBJ2-5 TRBV19 TRBD2 TGTGCCAGTAGTATTAGCGGGGGGGCCGGGGAGACCCAGTACTTC CASSISGGAGETQYF
few TRBJ2-7 TRBV20-1 . TGCAGTTACTCCGCGGGCGAGCAGTACTTC CSYSAGEQYF
. TRBJ2-5 TRBV28 . TGTGCCAGCAGCCCGACCATCAGGGGCCGGGCCCAGTACTTC CASSPTIRGRAQYF
. TRBJ2-1 TRBV9 TRBD2 TGTGCCAGCAGCGTAAGGCTAGCCCGGGGGGATGAGCAGTTCTTC CASSVRLARGDEQFF